The 11 T cell receptor beta chains below come from one sample, sequenced in a study of blood T cells in healthy people across ages. For the second PCR, which ran for about 6 to 12 cycles, a sample-barcoded 5' primer and a J-beta primer mix were used. One entry per CDR3 protein results from TCRdb running MiXCR on the 5' RACE reads. The table has 750,000 or so distinct CDR3 sequences, 20% to 25% seen once. The sample also formed part of further work on T cells of mothers and their children.

Sequencing was done on a sample of blood. The receptor set was obtained from a boy aged 5 to 17 in good health.

The CDR3 is CSARRTGVLFEQYF. Here the CDR3 DNA reads TGCAGTGCTAGAAGGACAGGGGTTCTCTTCGAGCAGTACTTC. The J gene is TRBJ2-7, the V gene TRBV20-1, with TRBD1 identical over 9 bases. The germline CDR1 and CDR2 sequences are DFQATT and SNEGSKA (reference sequence). The CDR3 extends over 14 amino acids. The junction had 8 bases not matched to a gene; V was cut back by 2 bases and J by 6 bases.

The gene calls are TRBV13 and TRBJ2-1, with 14 bases lining up with TRBD2. CDR1 PRHDT and CDR2 FYEKMQ come from the germline V gene (reference sequence). Unmatched junction bases numbered 7, after V lost 3 bases and J lost 6 bases. CDR3 size: 17 residues. The DNA of the CDR3 is TGTGCCAGCAGCTTTTCCCCGGGACTAGCGGGAGTCAATGAGCAGTTCTTC. This encodes CASSFSPGLAGVNEQFF.

This clonotype came up once. The chain joins TRBV5-6 to TRBJ2-4, with a tentative D call TRBD1 (6 bases). Germline V gene lookup returns CDR1 SGHDT and CDR2 YYEEEE. The CDR3 has 15 residues. Trimming took off 3 bases at V and 2 bases at J, with 12 bases between the two ends. In DNA form, the CDR3 reads TGTGCCAGCAGCTCAGCCGGGACATCCAAAAACATTCAGTACTTC. It specifies CASSSAGTSKNIQYF.

This clonotype was picked up a small number of times. This rearrangement joins TRBV6-2 or TRBV6-3 to TRBJ2-4; the D gene is possibly TRBD2 (6 bases). The CDR3 loop spans 15 amino acids. Per germline, CDR1 MNHEY and CDR2 SVGEGT. V was pared by 6 bases and J by 3 bases, with 15 bases between. The CDR3 spells CASRLVGGGKNIQYF. The CDR3 DNA is TGTGCCAGCAGACTAGTGGGGGGAGGCAAAAACATTCAGTACTTC.

The chain recombines TRBV5-1 with TRBJ2-1; perhaps TRBD2 as D (6 bases). With 4 bases removed from V and 6 bases from J, the gap between germline ends came to 17 bases. Germline lookup yields CDR1 SGHRS and CDR2 YFSETQ. This CDR3 spans 15 amino acids. The CDR3 spells CASSLGLISGNEQFF. The CDR3 DNA follows: TGCGCCAGCAGCCTGGGACTTATTAGCGGCAATGAGCAGTTCTTC.

This clonotype was seen a handful of times. CDR3 sequence: CASSYRPGTNEQYF. CDR3 nucleotides: TGTGCCAGCAGTTATCGGCCAGGGACGAACGAGCAGTACTTC. The genes are TRBV6-1 and TRBJ2-7, with D perhaps TRBD1 or TRBD2 (5 bases each). Germline CDR1 MNHNS, CDR2 SASEGT. There are 14 residues in the CDR3. Trimming shortened V by 5 bases and J by 5 bases, and 16 bases separated the two germline ends.

Only a few counts were recorded for this clonotype. Compared with germline, one end of the junction differs, possibly owing to a read error. This chain links TRBV2 with TRBJ2-5; the D gene is possibly TRBD1 (5 bases). Germline lookup yields CDR1 SNHLY and CDR2 FYNNEI. This CDR3 has 13 amino acids. DNA of the CDR3: TGTGCCAGCACAGGGTCCCCCTACAATGAGCAATTCTTC. It encodes CASTGSPYNEQFF.

The chain employs TRBV29-1 and TRBJ2-5, with no clear D. Germline lookup yields CDR1 SQVTM and CDR2 ANQGSEA. This CDR3 has 16 amino acids. The ends were cut back, 1 base at V and 1 base at J, with 16 bases in the middle. The DNA for the CDR3 is TGCAGCGTTGAAGGGTCAAAAGGAGAGATCCAAGAGACCCAGTACTTC. It translates to CSVEGSKGEIQETQYF.

The table lists this clonotype with a few counts. The chain employs TRBV7-9 and TRBJ2-3, with D possibly being TRBD2 (6 bases). Trimming removed 5 bases at V and 4 bases at J, with 16 bases between. The CDR3 consists of 15 residues. Germline V lookup: CDR1 SEHNR, CDR2 FQNEAQ (reference sequence). The CDR3 loop reads CASSRAGPAADTQYF. DNA of the CDR3: TGTGCCAGCAGCAGGGCGGGACCTGCGGCAGATACGCAGTATTTT.

This clonotype was counted only a few times. The chain has TRBV7-2 and TRBJ2-3; D tentatively fits TRBD1 or TRBD2 (5 bases each). Germline V CDR1 and CDR2: SGHTA, FQGNSA. The germline V and J ends were trimmed by 2 bases and 2 bases, with 14 bases remaining between them. The CDR3 runs 16 residues. Here the CDR3 DNA reads TGTGCCAGCAGCTTATGGGCCCCGGGGACCACAGATACGCAGTATTTT. Protein sequence: CASSLWAPGTTDTQYF.

The J gene is TRBJ1-2, the V gene TRBV10-3; 8 positions match TRBD1. The CDR3 length is 14 residues. J gave up 6 bases and V 6 bases, and 9 bases lay outside the gene matches. Germline V gene lookup returns CDR1 ENHRY and CDR2 SYGVKD. CDR3 residues: CAISTGQALDGYTF. CDR3 bases: TGTGCCATCAGCACGGGACAGGCCCTCGATGGCTACACCTTC.